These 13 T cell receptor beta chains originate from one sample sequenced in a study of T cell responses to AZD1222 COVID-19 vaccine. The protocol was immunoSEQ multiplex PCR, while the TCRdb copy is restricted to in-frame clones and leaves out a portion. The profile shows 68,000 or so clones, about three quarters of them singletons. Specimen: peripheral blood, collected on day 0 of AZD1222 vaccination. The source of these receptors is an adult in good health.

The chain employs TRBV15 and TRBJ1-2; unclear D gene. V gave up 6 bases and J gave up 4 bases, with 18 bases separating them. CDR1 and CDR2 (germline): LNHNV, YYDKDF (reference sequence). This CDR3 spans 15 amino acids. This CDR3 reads CATRRTGNSIYGYTF. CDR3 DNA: TGTGCCACCAGGAGGACGGGGAACTCAATCTATGGCTACACCTTC.

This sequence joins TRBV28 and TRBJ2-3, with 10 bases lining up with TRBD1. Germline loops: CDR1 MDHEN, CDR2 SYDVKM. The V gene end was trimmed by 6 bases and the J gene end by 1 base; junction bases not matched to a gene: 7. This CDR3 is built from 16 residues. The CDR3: CASRTGGQDRTDTQYF. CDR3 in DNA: TGTGCCAGCAGGACAGGGGGCCAAGATCGCACAGATACGCAGTATTTT.

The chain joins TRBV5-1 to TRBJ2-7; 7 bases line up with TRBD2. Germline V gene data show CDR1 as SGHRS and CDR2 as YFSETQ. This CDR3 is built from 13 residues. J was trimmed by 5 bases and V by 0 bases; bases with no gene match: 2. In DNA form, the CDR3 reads TGCGCCAGCAGCTTGGCTAGCGGAGACGAGCAGTACTTC. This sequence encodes CASSLASGDEQYF.

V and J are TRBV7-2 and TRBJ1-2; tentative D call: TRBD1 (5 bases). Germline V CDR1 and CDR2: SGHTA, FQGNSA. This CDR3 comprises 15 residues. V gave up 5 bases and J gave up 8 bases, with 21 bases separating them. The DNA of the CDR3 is TGTGCCAGCAGCAGACAAGGGACGGGACGCATGGGCTACACCTTC. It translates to CASSRQGTGRMGYTF. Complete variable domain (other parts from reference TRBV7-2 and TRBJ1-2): GAGVSQSPSNKVTEKGKDVELRCDPISGHTALYWYRQSLGQGLEFLIYFQGNSAPDKSGLPSDRFSAERTGGSVSTLTIQRTQQEDSAVYLCASSRQGTGRMGYTFGSGTRLTVV.

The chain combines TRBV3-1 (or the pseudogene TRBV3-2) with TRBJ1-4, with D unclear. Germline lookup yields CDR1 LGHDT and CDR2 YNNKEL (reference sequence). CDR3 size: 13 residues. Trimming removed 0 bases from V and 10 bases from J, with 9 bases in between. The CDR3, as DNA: TGTGCCAGCAGCCAAGATCCTAAGGGAAAACTGTTTTTT. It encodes CASSQDPKGKLFF.

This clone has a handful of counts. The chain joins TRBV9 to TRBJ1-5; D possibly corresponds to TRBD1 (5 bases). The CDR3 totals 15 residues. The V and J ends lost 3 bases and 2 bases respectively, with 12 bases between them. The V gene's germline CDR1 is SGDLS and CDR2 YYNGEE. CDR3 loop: CASSAGGLGNQPQHF. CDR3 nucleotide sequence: TGTGCCAGCAGCGCTGGGGGATTAGGCAATCAGCCCCAGCATTTT.

Here the CDR3 reads CASRGGKGQPQHF. The CDR3 region has the DNA TGTGCCAGCAGAGGGGGGAAGGGTCAGCCCCAGCATTTT. This chain links TRBV28 with TRBJ1-5, with D possibly matching TRBD1 (6 bases). Trimming pared 6 bases from V and 6 bases from J, leaving 12 bases between. Germline lookup yields CDR1 MDHEN and CDR2 SYDVKM. CDR3 length: 13 amino acids.

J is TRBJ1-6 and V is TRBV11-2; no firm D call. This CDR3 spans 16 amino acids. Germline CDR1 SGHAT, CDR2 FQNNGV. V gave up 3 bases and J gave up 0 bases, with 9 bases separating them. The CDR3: CASSLSGSSYNSPLHF. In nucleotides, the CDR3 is TGTGCCAGCAGCTTGTCGGGGAGCTCCTATAATTCACCCCTCCACTTT.

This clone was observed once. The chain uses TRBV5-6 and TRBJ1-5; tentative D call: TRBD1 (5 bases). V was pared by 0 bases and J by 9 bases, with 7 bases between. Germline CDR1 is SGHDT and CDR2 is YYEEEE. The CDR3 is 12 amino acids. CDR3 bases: TGTGCCAGCAGCTTGGGAGACAGGCCCCAGCATTTT. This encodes CASSLGDRPQHF.

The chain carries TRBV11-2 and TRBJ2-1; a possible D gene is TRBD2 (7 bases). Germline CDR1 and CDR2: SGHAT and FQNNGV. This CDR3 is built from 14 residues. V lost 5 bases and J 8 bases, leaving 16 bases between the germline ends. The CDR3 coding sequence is TGTGCCAGCAGCCCCGGGGGGCCCTTGGATGAGCAGTTCTTC. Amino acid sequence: CASSPGGPLDEQFF. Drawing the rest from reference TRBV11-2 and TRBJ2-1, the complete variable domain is EAGVAQSPRYKIIEKRQSVAFWCNPISGHATLYWYQQILGQGPKLLIQFQNNGVVDDSQLPKDRFSAERLKGVDSTLKIQPAKLEDSAVYLCASSPGGPLDEQFFGPGTRLTVL.

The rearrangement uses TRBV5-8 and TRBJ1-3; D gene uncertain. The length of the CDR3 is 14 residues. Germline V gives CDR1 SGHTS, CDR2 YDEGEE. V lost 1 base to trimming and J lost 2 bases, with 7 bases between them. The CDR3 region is CASSLNIAGNTIYF. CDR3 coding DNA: TGTGCCAGCAGCTTGAATATAGCTGGAAACACCATATATTTT.

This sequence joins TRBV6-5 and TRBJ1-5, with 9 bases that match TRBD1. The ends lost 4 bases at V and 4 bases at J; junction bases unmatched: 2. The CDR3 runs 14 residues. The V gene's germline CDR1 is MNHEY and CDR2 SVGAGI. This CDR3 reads CASSFGQGNQPQHF. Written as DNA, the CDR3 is TGTGCCAGCAGTTTCGGACAGGGGAATCAGCCCCAGCATTTT.

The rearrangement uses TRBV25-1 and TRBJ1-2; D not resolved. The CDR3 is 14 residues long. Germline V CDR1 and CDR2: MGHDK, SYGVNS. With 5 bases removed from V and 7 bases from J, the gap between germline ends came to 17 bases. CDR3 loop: CASSWEEAPRGYTF. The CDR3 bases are TGTGCCAGCAGTTGGGAAGAAGCCCCTCGTGGCTACACCTTC.